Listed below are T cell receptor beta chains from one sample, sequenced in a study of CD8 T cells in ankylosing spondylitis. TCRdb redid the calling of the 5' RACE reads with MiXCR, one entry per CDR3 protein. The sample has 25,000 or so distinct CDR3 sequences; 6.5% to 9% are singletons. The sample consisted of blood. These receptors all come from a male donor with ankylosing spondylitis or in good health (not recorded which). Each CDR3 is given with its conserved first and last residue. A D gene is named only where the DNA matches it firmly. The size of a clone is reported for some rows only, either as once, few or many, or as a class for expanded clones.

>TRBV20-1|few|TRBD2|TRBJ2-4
TGCAGTGCTAGACGACAGGGAACTAGCGGGGGAAACATTCAGTACTTC
CSARRQGTSGGNIQYF
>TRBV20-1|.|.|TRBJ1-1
TGCAGTGCTAGGGTAGACGGGGCGAACACTGAAGCTTTCTTT
CSARVDGANTEAFF
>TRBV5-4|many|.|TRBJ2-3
TGTGCCAGCAGCTCTTTAGACAGTACTAGCACAGATACGCAGTATTTT
CASSSLDSTSTDTQYF
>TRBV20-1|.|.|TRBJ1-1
TGCAGTGCTAGAGATCGGAGGGCGGCTGAAGCTTTCTTT
CSARDRRAAEAFF
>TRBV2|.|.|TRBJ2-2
TGTGCCAGCAGGGAGACTAGAACGGCCGGGGAGCTGTTTTTT
CASRETRTAGELFF
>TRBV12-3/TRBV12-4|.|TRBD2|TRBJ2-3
TGTGCCAGCAGTTCGCCGGGGGGAGCGCAGTATTTT
CASSSPGGAQYF
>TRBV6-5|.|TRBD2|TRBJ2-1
TGTGCCAGCAGTCCGAGGCGGGAGACAAATGAGCAGTTCTTC
CASSPRRETNEQFF
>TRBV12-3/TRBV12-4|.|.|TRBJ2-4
TGTGCCAGCAGTTTTTGGCAGGGCGGCAACATTCAGTACTTC
CASSFWQGGNIQYF
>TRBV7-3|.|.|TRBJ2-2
TGTGCCAGCAGCTCCGGACAGTTCGGGGAGCTGTTTTTT
CASSSGQFGELFF
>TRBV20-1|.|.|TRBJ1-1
TGCAGTGCTAATGCGAGGCAGGCAGGGCTCCACACTGAAGCTTTCTTT
CSANARQAGLHTEAFF
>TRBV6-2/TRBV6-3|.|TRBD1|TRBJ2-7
TGTGCCAGCAGCGGGCCGGGACAGGGGCGCTACGAGCAGTACTTC
CASSGPGQGRYEQYF
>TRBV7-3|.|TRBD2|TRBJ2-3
TGTGCCAGCAGCCCCACCGCGGGAGGGCCTGGAGATACGCAGTATTTT
CASSPTAGGPGDTQYF
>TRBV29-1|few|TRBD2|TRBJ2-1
TGCAGCGTTGAGCCTAGCGGCAATGAGCAGTTCTTC
CSVEPSGNEQFF
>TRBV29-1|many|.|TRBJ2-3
TGCAGCGTTGGTCCTAGCCCCGATACGCAGTATTTT
CSVGPSPDTQYF
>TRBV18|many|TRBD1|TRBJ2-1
TGTGCCAGCTCCCCTAGGGGACAGGGGTTCGAGCAGTTCTTC
CASSPRGQGFEQFF
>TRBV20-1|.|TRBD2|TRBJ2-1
TGCAGTGCTGGAGAACCGGGACTAGGCCGAAAAAATGAGCAGTTCTTC
CSAGEPGLGRKNEQFF
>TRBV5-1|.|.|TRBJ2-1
TGCGCCAGCAAAAAACAGGGTCAGGTGTATGAGCAGTTCTTC
CASKKQGQVYEQFF
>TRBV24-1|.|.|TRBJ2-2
TGTGCCACCAGTGATCTACCAGGGGTGAGGGACACCGGGGAGCTGTTTTTT
CATSDLPGVRDTGELFF
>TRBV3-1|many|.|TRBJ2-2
TGTGCCAGCAGCCGCCCGGGGCGGCAATCCACCGGGGAGCTGTTTTTT
CASSRPGRQSTGELFF
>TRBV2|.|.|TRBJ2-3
TGTGCCAGCAGTGAACCCCGTTATACGCAGTATTTT
CASSEPRYTQYF
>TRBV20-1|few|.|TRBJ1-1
TGCAGTGCTAGGGCGCTGGAGCGGGAGACTGAAGCTTTCTTT
CSARALERETEAFF
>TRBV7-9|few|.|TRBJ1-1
TGTGCCAGCAGCTTAGTTACCGGGGGGAATACTGAAGCTTTCTTT
CASSLVTGGNTEAFF